The next 30 T cell receptor beta chains were all read from a single sample in a study of early T cells in non-severe SARS-CoV-2 infection. TCRdb re-analysed the 5' RACE reads in MiXCR, keeping a single row per CDR3 protein. Here the sample spans roughly 97,000 distinct CDR3 sequences, more than 9.5% being singletons. The sample was whole blood, taken at baseline. These receptors all come from an adult who was a healthcare worker with PCR-confirmed SARS-CoV-2 infection or an uninfected control (not recorded which).

This clonotype has at least ten counts. The chain recombines TRBV6-4 with TRBJ2-1; D may be TRBD2 (5 bases). V was cut by 2 bases and J by 8 bases, with 7 bases left in between. The length of the CDR3 is 12 residues. Germline V gene sequence: CDR1 MRHNA, CDR2 SNTAGT. In DNA form, the CDR3 reads TGTGCCAGCAGTGACAACGGGGATGAGCAGTTCTTC. Translated, it gives CASSDNGDEQFF.

The chain carries TRBV20-1 and TRBJ2-3, with TRBD2 identical over 10 bases. Germline values: CDR1 DFQATT, CDR2 SNEGSKA (reference sequence). The CDR3 extends over 14 amino acids. The ends lost 6 bases at V and 4 bases at J; junction bases unmatched: 7. DNA for the CDR3: TGCAGTGCCCCCCTAGCGGGAGCCCCAGATACGCAGTATTTT. Protein: CSAPLAGAPDTQYF.

This clonotype has more than one count but fewer than ten. The V gene is TRBV20-1, the J gene TRBJ1-2, with no clear D. The germline gives CDR1 DFQATT, CDR2 SNEGSKA (reference sequence). Trimming pared 6 bases from V and 1 base from J, leaving 18 bases between. The CDR3 spans 15 residues. The CDR3 sequence: CSADGSDLNNYGYTF. The CDR3 nucleotides are TGCAGTGCGGACGGGAGTGACCTAAATAACTATGGCTACACCTTC.

The chain carries TRBV11-2 and TRBJ2-6; D unresolved. This CDR3 is 15 amino acids long. In germline, CDR1 is SGHAT, CDR2 FQNNGV. V was trimmed by 0 bases and J by 3 bases, leaving 6 bases between them. The CDR3 loop reads CASSLEGRGANVLTF. CDR3 nucleotide sequence: TGTGCCAGCAGCTTAGAAGGTCGTGGGGCCAACGTCCTGACTTTC.

This clonotype was seen more than once but under ten times. The chain joins TRBV18 to TRBJ2-7; 8 bases line up with TRBD1. With V trimmed by 6 bases and J by 6 bases, 13 bases remained unmatched. The CDR3 sequence is 15 residues long. CDR1 and CDR2 (germline): KGHSH, LQKENI. The CDR3 loop reads CASSLTQGGQSEQYF. As DNA, the CDR3 is TGTGCCAGCTCCCTCACACAGGGGGGTCAGAGCGAGCAGTACTTC.

There are many counts of this clonotype. The genes are TRBV11-2 and TRBJ1-1, with D unresolved. The CDR3 is 14 residues long. Germline lookup yields CDR1 SGHAT and CDR2 FQNNGV. V lost 5 bases and J lost 1, with 11 bases in between. The CDR3: CASSAHTSNTEAFF. The CDR3 bases are TGTGCCAGCAGCGCCCACACTTCGAACACTGAAGCTTTCTTT.

This clonotype has only a few counts. This rearrangement joins TRBV24-1 to TRBJ1-5, with D unresolved. Germline assignment: CDR1 KGHDR and CDR2 SFDVKD. The V gene lost 6 bases and the J gene lost 1 base, with 6 bases spanning the gap. The CDR3 is made up of 13 amino acids. The CDR3 DNA sequence: TGTGCCACCAGTCGCGACAGCAATCAGCCCCAGCATTTT. Translated: CATSRDSNQPQHF.

This clonotype showed up many times. The gene calls are TRBV6-1 and TRBJ2-3; tentatively, D is TRBD2 (6 bases). The V gene lost 11 bases and the J gene lost 6 bases, with 12 bases spanning the gap. The germline V gene encodes CDR1 MNHNS and CDR2 SASEGT. The CDR3 is made up of 11 amino acids. In nucleotides, the CDR3 is TGTGCCTGCGGGACGGGGGATACGCAGTATTTT. Its protein is CACGTGDTQYF.

V is TRBV7-9 and J is TRBJ2-5, with 8 bases matching TRBD2. The junction had 9 bases not matched to a gene; V was cut back by 5 bases and J by 4 bases. The germline gives CDR1 SEHNR, CDR2 FQNEAQ (reference sequence). The CDR3 is made up of 15 amino acids. CDR3 sequence (DNA): TGTGCCAGCAGCCCCGGGGTAGCGGGATCAGAGACCCAGTACTTC. Translated: CASSPGVAGSETQYF.

This clonotype was observed a handful of times. This rearrangement joins TRBV19 to TRBJ2-1; 7 bases are shared with TRBD2. V dropped 5 bases and J dropped 2; count of bases not matched to a gene: 3. CDR3 length: 14 residues. Per germline, CDR1 LNHDA and CDR2 SQIVND (reference sequence). CDR3 coding DNA: TGTGCCAGTAGTCGTAGCGGGCCCTACAATGAGCAGTTCTTC. Protein sequence: CASSRSGPYNEQFF.

A few counts support this clonotype. The chain has TRBV7-9 and TRBJ2-3; D uncertain. CDR1 and CDR2 from the germline V gene are SEHNR and FQNEAQ (reference sequence). CDR3 length: 17 residues. V shed 4 bases and J shed 2 bases, with 19 bases lying between them. The CDR3 nucleotides read TGTGCCAGCAGCTCCCCCTCCGGAGTGCGGTTCACAGATACGCAGTATTTT. Translating gives CASSSPSGVRFTDTQYF.

This clonotype was detected only a few times. The gene calls are TRBV20-1 and TRBJ2-2, with TRBD2 as a possible D gene (6 bases). Germline V gives CDR1 DFQATT, CDR2 SNEGSKA (reference sequence). V was cut by 2 bases and J by 0 bases, with 7 bases left in between. CDR3 length: 14 residues. The CDR3 DNA reads as TGCAGTGCTAGAAGGGACTCGAACACCGGGGAGCTGTTTTTT. Its translation is CSARRDSNTGELFF.

In this sample, this clonotype turned up a few times. The chain's CDR3 is CASSGSGRELFF. The CDR3 DNA is TGTGCCAGCAGCGGGAGTGGTCGGGAGCTGTTTTTT. This chain uses TRBV7-9 with TRBJ2-2; a weak D match, TRBD2 (5 bases). From germline, CDR1 is SEHNR and CDR2 FQNEAQ (reference sequence). This CDR3 has 12 amino acids. V was shortened by 5 bases and J by 9 bases, with 10 bases between the two germline ends.

The chain uses TRBV6-2 or TRBV6-3 and TRBJ1-5; D might be TRBD1 (5 bases). The CDR3 loop spans 16 amino acids. CDR1 is MNHEY and CDR2 is SVGEGT in the germline V gene. V shed 2 bases and J shed 2 bases, with 13 bases lying between them. CDR3 in DNA: TGTGCCAGCAGTTACGTCTCCGGGGGTGGCAATCAGCCCCAGCATTTT. This sequence encodes CASSYVSGGGNQPQHF.

This clonotype was seen a handful of times. The gene calls are TRBV9 and TRBJ1-6; TRBD1 matches 8 bases. Trimming took 7 bases from V and 7 from J; bases not matched to a gene: 7. The CDR3 contains 14 residues. The germline gives CDR1 SGDLS, CDR2 YYNGEE. The CDR3 sequence is CASGAGGLNSPLHF. The CDR3 region has the DNA TGTGCCAGCGGGGCAGGGGGCCTAAATTCACCCCTCCACTTT.

The rearrangement joins TRBV9 to TRBJ1-4; D not certain. Trimming shortened V by 0 bases and J by 0 bases, and 3 bases separated the two germline ends. The CDR3 is 14 residues long. Germline V gene lookup returns CDR1 SGDLS and CDR2 YYNGEE. This CDR3 is CASSVGATNEKLFF. CDR3 bases: TGTGCCAGCAGCGTAGGTGCAACTAATGAAAAACTGTTTTTT.

This chain uses TRBV5-1 with TRBJ2-2; tentatively, D is TRBD1 (5 bases). Trimming left V 9 bases short and J 6 bases short, with 15 bases between. The germline gives CDR1 SGHRS, CDR2 YFSETQ. This CDR3 region has 13 residues. The CDR3 here is CAIAKTEAGELFF. CDR3 sequence (DNA): TGCGCCATCGCGAAGACAGAAGCCGGGGAGCTGTTTTTT.

This clonotype was seen ten or more times. V gene TRBV6-5 combines with J gene TRBJ2-4; D gene ambiguous. V lost 5 bases to trimming and J lost 0 bases, with 14 bases between them. CDR1 and CDR2 (germline): MNHEY, SVGAGI. The CDR3 is 16 residues long. DNA for the CDR3: TGTGCCAGCAGTCTGGGGTACTCTCTAGCCAAAAACATTCAGTACTTC. Its protein product is CASSLGYSLAKNIQYF.

The chain joins TRBV5-1 to TRBJ2-3; D is perhaps TRBD1 or TRBD2 (5 bases each). The CDR3 contains 14 residues. The germline V gene has CDR1 SGHRS and CDR2 YFSETQ. V lost 2 bases and J lost 2, with 9 bases in between. This CDR3 reads CASSLGENTDTQYF. The CDR3 DNA follows: TGCGCCAGCAGCTTAGGGGAGAACACAGATACGCAGTATTTT.

The chain combines TRBV19 with TRBJ2-5; D gene uncertain. Trimming took off 10 bases at V and 4 bases at J, with 22 bases between the two ends. The germline gives CDR1 LNHDA, CDR2 SQIVND (reference sequence). The CDR3 is made up of 15 amino acids. CDR3 DNA: TGTGCCACCCAGGACCGGGCCGCGACGGGAGAGACCCAGTACTTC. It specifies CATQDRAATGETQYF.

The table lists this clonotype with many counts. V is TRBV4-2 and J is TRBJ1-1; D gene unclear. Germline CDR1 LGHNA, CDR2 YNFKEQ. The CDR3 loop spans 14 amino acids. Trimming left V 3 bases short and J 3 bases short, with 11 bases between. DNA for the CDR3: TGTGCCAGCAGCCACCCCCAATCGGACACTGAAGCTTTCTTT. Amino acids: CASSHPQSDTEAFF.

The chain is built from TRBV6-1 and TRBJ1-2; TRBD1 aligns across 10 bases. Trimming took 7 bases from V and 4 from J; bases not matched to a gene: 9. Germline CDR1 reads MNHNS; CDR2 reads SASEGT. The CDR3 is made up of 15 amino acids. CDR3 in DNA: TGTGCCAGCAACGCCGGACAGGGGGTCTTCTATGGCTACACCTTC. Residues: CASNAGQGVFYGYTF.

The J gene is TRBJ1-1, the V gene TRBV11-2; D unclear. Germline V gene data show CDR1 as SGHAT and CDR2 as FQNNGV. The CDR3 runs to 12 residues. Trimming removed 5 bases from V and 2 bases from J, with 6 bases in between. The CDR3 DNA sequence: TGTGCCAGCAGCGGCGTTAACACTGAAGCTTTCTTT. It encodes CASSGVNTEAFF.

The table lists this clonotype with a few counts. The V call is TRBV6-1, the J call TRBJ1-5, with 8 bases that match TRBD1. This CDR3 comprises 17 residues. The ends lost 2 bases at V and 2 bases at J; junction bases unmatched: 8. Germline V CDR1 and CDR2: MNHNS, SASEGT. The CDR3 DNA follows: TGTGCCAGCAGTGAAACCCCGACAGGGGCAGGCAATCAGCCCCAGCATTTT. As protein: CASSETPTGAGNQPQHF.

This clonotype was picked up many times. The chain joins TRBV20-1 to TRBJ2-7, with TRBD2 identical over 7 bases. CDR1 is DFQATT and CDR2 is SNEGSKA in the germline V gene (reference sequence). The V gene end was trimmed by 0 bases and the J gene end by 0 bases; junction bases not matched to a gene: 8. This CDR3 comprises 16 residues. Written as DNA, the CDR3 is TGCAGTGCTAGAGATCCGCTAGCGGCGAGCTCCTACGAGCAGTACTTC. Its translation is CSARDPLAASSYEQYF.

This clonotype was observed many times. This sequence joins TRBV29-1 and TRBJ1-1; 9 nucleotides align to TRBD1. Unmatched junction bases numbered 20, after V lost 4 bases and J lost 5 bases. Germline V gives CDR1 SQVTM, CDR2 ANQGSEA. The CDR3 has 18 residues. CDR3 residues: CSVAPGTGNFWVRTEAFF. CDR3 in DNA: TGCAGCGTTGCACCCGGGACAGGGAATTTTTGGGTGAGGACTGAAGCTTTCTTT.

Many counts were recorded for this clonotype. The chain couples TRBV5-1 to TRBJ2-7, with D perhaps TRBD2 (6 bases). V shed 0 bases and J shed 4 bases, with 8 bases lying between them. The CDR3 runs to 13 residues. The V gene's germline CDR1 is SGHRS and CDR2 YFSETQ. CDR3 loop: CASSLVRGYEQYF. CDR3 DNA sequence: TGCGCCAGCAGCTTGGTCCGGGGGTACGAGCAGTACTTC.

The chain joins TRBV7-3 to TRBJ2-3; D possibly corresponds to TRBD2 (6 bases). V dropped 5 bases and J dropped 0 bases, with 9 bases sitting between them. The CDR3 covers 14 residues. Germline CDR1 is SGHTA and CDR2 is FQGTGA. CDR3 amino acids: CASSLGRSTDTQYF. The CDR3 DNA follows: TGTGCCAGCAGCCTCGGGAGAAGCACAGATACGCAGTATTTT.

The rearrangement uses TRBV2 and TRBJ2-1, with 10 bases identical to TRBD1. CDR1 SNHLY and CDR2 FYNNEI come from the germline V gene. The CDR3 spans 15 residues. The V and J ends lost 4 bases and 5 bases, in that order; junction bases with no gene match: 5. CDR3 coding DNA: TGTGCCAGCAGTGCACCCGGGACAGGGGACAATGAGCAGTTCTTC. Translated, it gives CASSAPGTGDNEQFF.

The rearrangement uses TRBV7-2 and TRBJ2-7, with 10 bases that match TRBD2. The CDR3 length is 15 residues. After removal of 4 bases from V and 4 bases from J, the junction contained 7 bases not matched to a gene. Germline V gene lookup returns CDR1 SGHTA and CDR2 FQGNSA. CDR3 residues: CASSSLTSGFYEQYF. The DNA for the CDR3 is TGTGCCAGCAGCTCCTTGACTAGCGGGTTTTACGAGCAGTACTTC.